This T cell receptor (beta chain) derives from a study of blood T cell repertoires in COVID-19. In the study overall: COVID-19 samples, acute and convalescent, were from the United States, Italy and Spain.

Original data processing: Reference gene primer amplification gave estimated nucleated cell counts. Clones were sequenced by immunoSEQ multiplex PCR, and TCRdb holds only the in-frame ones, with some missing. V and J calls and clone size follow that table, whereas D and trimming were derived from the DNA. The table lists roughly 40,000 clones, 90% to 95% of them singletons. The V and J ends lost 0 bases and 2 bases respectively, with 8 bases between them. The CDR3 is made up of 15 amino acids. Germline loops: CDR1 MGHRA, CDR2 YSYEKL. Sequenced: peripheral blood. The chain recombines TRBV4-1 with TRBJ2-1; D is unclear. This clonotype was obtained from a human donor in a cohort sampled during active COVID-19. Here the CDR3 reads CASSQDAGPYNEQFF. Written as DNA, the CDR3 is TGCGCCAGCAGCCAAGATGCTGGGCCCTACAATGAGCAGTTCTTC.